Shown below are 26 T cell receptor beta chains from a single sample sequenced in a study of T cell repertoires in cytomegalovirus infection. A single record per CDR3 protein comes from TCRdb applying MiXCR to the reads. The repertoire has about 310,000 distinct CDR3 sequences, approximately 25% of them found once; the top ten carry 10% to 15%. Their specific antigens are unknown. This specimen consisted of cultured PBMCs, obtained from culture after CMV antigen stimulation. The source of these receptors is a human donor in good health (CMV status not recorded). Some clones in this sample may be carry-over from other donors' samples.

This clonotype was detected many times. The V gene is TRBV7-9, the J gene TRBJ1-1; possibly TRBD1 for D (5 bases). Germline V CDR1 and CDR2: SEHNR, FQNEAQ (reference sequence). This CDR3 comprises 11 residues. V lost 8 bases to trimming and J lost 2 bases, with 6 bases between them. CDR3 bases: TGTGCCAGCGGGACCAACACTGAAGCTTTCTTT. It encodes CASGTNTEAFF.

Ten or more counts support this clonotype. This sequence joins TRBV7-2 and TRBJ1-2, with 9 bases matching TRBD1. Germline assignment: CDR1 SGHTA and CDR2 FQGNSA. V gave up 5 bases and J gave up 5 bases; unmatched junction bases: 6. This CDR3 is 14 amino acids long. CDR3 sequence (DNA): TGTGCCAGCAGCCTGGGGGACAGGGCATATGGCTACACCTTC. Its translation: CASSLGDRAYGYTF.

This clonotype has more than one count but fewer than ten. This sequence joins TRBV7-9 and TRBJ2-5; no clear D. The CDR3 runs 14 residues. Deletions cut 3 bases from V and 4 bases from J, with 12 bases between. The V gene's germline CDR1 is SEHNR and CDR2 FQNEAQ (reference sequence). The CDR3 bases are TGTGCCAGCAGCTTCTCGGGCGGCGGAGAGACCCAGTACTTC. Translation gives CASSFSGGGETQYF.

V usage is TRBV11-2 and J usage is TRBJ2-3, with D uncertain. The V end lost 3 bases, the J end lost 6 bases, and 13 bases lay between the germline ends. The CDR3 sequence is 14 residues long. The germline gives CDR1 SGHAT, CDR2 FQNNGV. CDR3 protein: CASSFEVGSDTQYF. DNA of the CDR3: TGTGCCAGCAGCTTTGAAGTTGGTAGTGATACGCAGTATTTT.

This clonotype came up a few times. The chain is built from TRBV6-6 and TRBJ1-2; no reliable D call. The CDR3 is made up of 13 amino acids. Trimming left V 5 bases short and J 3 bases short, with 10 bases between. The germline gives CDR1 MNHNY, CDR2 SVGAGI (reference sequence). The CDR3 region is CASSHGRYYGYTF. CDR3 coding DNA: TGTGCCAGCAGTCACGGACGATACTATGGCTACACCTTC.

This clonotype occurred many times. This chain connects TRBV6-2 or TRBV6-3 to TRBJ2-5; 9 bases agree with TRBD2. The CDR3 runs to 16 residues. Germline V CDR1 and CDR2: MNHEY, SVGEGT. V lost 3 bases and J lost 5; bases outside the gene matches: 10. Written as DNA, the CDR3 is TGTGCCAGCAGTTATGCCGGCGGGAGGGCTCAGGAGACCCAGTACTTC. Translating it yields CASSYAGGRAQETQYF.

This clonotype was picked up a small number of times. The chain uses TRBV7-2 and TRBJ2-5; either TRBD1 or TRBD2 may fit D (5 bases each). The CDR3 consists of 17 residues. V was clipped by 0 bases and J by 2 bases, with 16 bases between them. Germline CDR1 is SGHTA and CDR2 is FQGNSA. The CDR3 DNA follows: TGTGCCAGCAGCTTAGCCGCACGGGGACCCTTTCAAGAGACCCAGTACTTC. It codes for CASSLAARGPFQETQYF.

This clonotype was found many times. The chain couples TRBV7-2 to TRBJ2-2; D unclear. V lost 5 bases and J lost 7, with 11 bases in between. In germline, CDR1 is SGHTA, CDR2 FQGNSA. The CDR3 totals 13 residues. CDR3 in amino acids: CASSTQDGGELFF. CDR3 DNA sequence: TGTGCCAGCAGCACCCAGGACGGCGGGGAGCTGTTTTTT.

This clonotype was recorded a few times. The gene calls are TRBV7-2 and TRBJ2-7; no clear D. CDR3 length: 12 residues. Germline assignment: CDR1 SGHTA and CDR2 FQGNSA. V was clipped by 1 base and J by 7 bases, with 8 bases between them. The CDR3, as DNA: TGTGCCAGCAGCTTAGACGGATGGGAGCAGTACTTC. Translating gives CASSLDGWEQYF.

This clonotype has a count of ten or more. The rearrangement uses TRBV12-3 or TRBV12-4 and TRBJ1-1, with unresolved D. Trimming left V 1 base short and J 0 bases short, with 9 bases between. The CDR3 is 15 amino acids. CDR3: CASSLVMGMNTEAFF. Written as DNA, the CDR3 is TGTGCCAGCAGTTTAGTGATGGGAATGAACACTGAAGCTTTCTTT.

This clonotype was recorded a few times. The chain carries TRBV12-3 or TRBV12-4 and TRBJ1-5; TRBD1 agrees at 7 bases. The CDR3 loop spans 19 amino acids. The V and J ends lost 3 bases and 4 bases, in that order; junction bases with no gene match: 18. The CDR3 DNA sequence: TGTGCCAGCAGTTTTTGGGGTACAGGGGTTGGAAGGGTGAATCAGCCCCAGCATTTT. It is translated as CASSFWGTGVGRVNQPQHF.

This chain links TRBV6-2 or TRBV6-3 with TRBJ2-7, with D unclear. V was pared by 0 bases and J by 6 bases, with 9 bases between. Germline assignment: CDR1 MNHEY and CDR2 SVGEGT. CDR3 length equals 13 residues. CDR3 protein: CASSYSSSSEQYV. CDR3 nucleotide sequence: TGTGCCAGCAGTTACTCGTCCAGTTCCGAGCAGTACGTC.

This clonotype showed up many times. V gene TRBV7-2 combines with J gene TRBJ1-5; 7 nucleotides align to TRBD1. Trimming cost V 6 bases and J 6 bases; bases outside gene matches: 5. Germline V gene data show CDR1 as SGHTA and CDR2 as FQGNSA. The CDR3 covers 13 residues. CDR3 sequence (DNA): TGTGCCAGCAGTTACAGGGGTGGTCAGCCCCAGCATTTT. Translating it yields CASSYRGGQPQHF.

This clonotype was detected many times. The V gene is TRBV7-2, the J gene TRBJ2-3; no clear D. Trimming cost V 2 bases and J 2 bases, with 11 bases left between them. CDR1 is SGHTA, CDR2 FQGNSA, per germline. There are 15 residues in the CDR3. The CDR3 reads CASSLQEPYTDTQYF. The CDR3 DNA sequence: TGTGCCAGCAGCTTACAGGAGCCCTACACAGATACGCAGTATTTT.

The chain is built from TRBV28 and TRBJ2-1; TRBD1 matches 8 bases. The germline CDR1 and CDR2 sequences are MDHEN and SYDVKM. This CDR3 comprises 16 residues. With V trimmed by 6 bases and J by 1 base, 8 bases remained unmatched. CDR3 amino acids: CASRPETGESYNEQFF. As DNA, the CDR3 is TGTGCCAGCAGACCTGAGACAGGGGAATCCTACAATGAGCAGTTCTTC.

The V call is TRBV29-1, the J call TRBJ1-2; D gene ambiguous. Trimming stripped 1 base from V and 4 bases from J, with 13 bases between. Germline V gene lookup returns CDR1 SQVTM and CDR2 ANQGSEA. CDR3 length equals 14 residues. The CDR3 here is CSVEVSGFGYGYTF. CDR3 nucleotide sequence: TGCAGCGTTGAAGTGTCGGGGTTCGGCTATGGCTACACCTTC. The full variable domain, with the rest looked up from reference TRBV29-1 and TRBJ1-2, is SAVISQKPSRDICQRGTSLTIQCQVDSQVTMMFWYRQQPGQSLTLIATANQGSEATYESGFVIDKFPISRPNLTFSTLTVSNMSPEDSSIYLCSVEVSGFGYGYTFGSGTRLTVV.

In its sample, this clonotype was seen a few times. CDR3: CASSHRDRENNEQFF. The CDR3 DNA reads TGCGCCAGCAGCCACCGGGACAGGGAGAACAATGAGCAGTTCTTC. This sequence joins TRBV4-3 and TRBJ2-1; TRBD1 matches 9 bases. With 3 bases clipped from V and 5 bases from J, the junction kept 5 bases outside the gene matches. CDR1 and CDR2 (germline): LGHNA, YSLEER. The CDR3 runs 15 residues.

This clonotype appeared a few times. The V gene is TRBV18, the J gene TRBJ2-5; D remains unclear. Germline CDR1 is KGHSH and CDR2 is LQKENI. There are 15 residues in the CDR3. Deletions cut 1 base from V and 4 bases from J, with 13 bases between. The DNA for the CDR3 is TGTGCCAGCTCACCACAGTCCGGGCAAGGAGAGACCCAGTACTTC. This codes for CASSPQSGQGETQYF.

This chain's CDR3 is CASALAGAETQYF. CDR3 coding DNA: TGTGCCAGCGCTCTCGCGGGAGCAGAGACCCAGTACTTC. The rearrangement links TRBV6-5 to TRBJ2-5; 7 nucleotides agree with TRBD2. This CDR3 is built from 13 residues. The V gene's germline CDR1 is MNHEY and CDR2 SVGAGI. J was trimmed by 4 bases and V by 8 bases; bases with no gene match: 7.

The chain uses TRBV28 and TRBJ1-2; D ambiguous. V dropped 6 bases and J dropped 4 bases, with 18 bases sitting between them. CDR3 length: 15 amino acids. CDR1 is MDHEN, CDR2 SYDVKM, per germline. CDR3 sequence: CASRAADRSSYGYTF. The CDR3 DNA reads as TGTGCCAGCAGAGCAGCCGACCGAAGTAGCTATGGCTACACCTTC.

The chain carries TRBV2 and TRBJ2-1; D is perhaps TRBD2 (5 bases). From germline, CDR1 is SNHLY and CDR2 FYNNEI. This CDR3 has 16 residues. Trimming shortened V by 3 bases and J by 5 bases, and 17 bases separated the two germline ends. This CDR3 is CASSEGPRTGHNEQFF. In DNA, the CDR3 is TGTGCCAGCAGTGAGGGTCCGAGGACTGGTCACAATGAGCAGTTCTTC.

The sample holds many counts of this clonotype. The rearrangement joins TRBV7-4 to TRBJ1-3, with 7 positions matching TRBD1. J gave up 15 bases and V 0 bases, and 2 bases lay outside the gene matches. Germline V lookup: CDR1 SGHVT, CDR2 SQSDAQ. CDR3 length: 11 amino acids. The CDR3 protein is CASSLADREYF. The CDR3 nucleotides read TGTGCCAGCAGCTTAGCTGACAGGGAATATTTT.

V gene TRBV28 combines with J gene TRBJ2-5, with D perhaps assigned TRBD1 or TRBD2 (5 bases each). This CDR3 is built from 14 residues. Germline CDR1 and CDR2: MDHEN and SYDVKM. The V and J ends lost 2 bases and 6 bases respectively, with 13 bases between them. The CDR3 DNA follows: TGTGCCAGCAGTTTAGTCCAGGGAGCCCAGACCCAGTACTTC. Translated, it gives CASSLVQGAQTQYF.

This clonotype was found many times. This rearrangement joins TRBV7-2 to TRBJ2-7, with D maybe TRBD2 (6 bases). Germline CDR1 is SGHTA and CDR2 is FQGNSA. The CDR3 length is 15 residues. V dropped 5 bases and J dropped 2 bases, with 16 bases sitting between them. The CDR3 reads CASSLGTGATYEQYV. For the CDR3, the DNA is TGTGCCAGCAGCCTGGGAACGGGAGCAACCTACGAGCAGTACGTC.

J is TRBJ2-1 and V is TRBV7-2; 7 bases fit TRBD1. Germline CDR1 is SGHTA and CDR2 is FQGNSA. The CDR3 spans 17 residues. The junction had 6 bases not matched to a gene; V was cut back by 1 base and J by 0 bases. DNA of the CDR3: TGTGCCAGCAGCTTAGAGGCCGGGACAGCCTCCTACAATGAGCAGTTCTTC. This sequence encodes CASSLEAGTASYNEQFF.

This clonotype was recorded a few times. V usage is TRBV6-6 and J usage is TRBJ1-1; D may be TRBD1 (5 bases). The CDR3 covers 13 residues. Germline CDR1 MNHNY, CDR2 SVGAGI (reference sequence). V lost 4 bases and J 5 bases, leaving 11 bases between the germline ends. The CDR3 DNA reads as TGTGCCAGCAGTTTACAAGGGGTGACTGAAGCTTTCTTT. It translates to CASSLQGVTEAFF.